A selection of T cell receptor beta chains follows, all from one sample in a study of shared clonotypes between healthy human individuals. Here immunoSEQ multiplex PCR was the method, and the copy in TCRdb shows in-frame clones only, minus some. The repertoire holds some 2.4 million clones, with approximately 94% as singletons. Sequenced input: naive CD4+ T cells from PBMCs. These receptors all stem from a man aged 18-30 years in good health. Some clones in this sample may be carry-over from other donors' samples. The CDR3 runs from the conserved cysteine through the conserved F or W. The D gene is left open where the match is weak. Clone size is not always given. Where it is, it says once, few, many or a class for expanded clones.

J: TRBJ1-1
size: few
length: 13
V: TRBV11-3
D: NA
CDR3: CASSMGQNTEAFF
DNA: TGTGCCAGCAGCATGGGACAGAACACTGAAGCTTTCTTT

J: TRBJ2-7
size: NA
length: 14
V: TRBV6-5
D: TRBD1
CDR3: CASSYRDRGYEQYF
DNA: TGTGCCAGCAGTTACCGGGACAGGGGGTACGAGCAGTACTTC

J: TRBJ1-5
size: few
length: 13
V: TRBV19
D: NA
CDR3: CASSTNRNQPQHF
DNA: TGTGCCAGTAGTACTAACAGGAATCAGCCCCAGCATTTT

J: TRBJ2-7
size: NA
length: 13
V: TRBV28
D: NA
CDR3: CASSLAGLYEQYF
DNA: TGTGCCAGCAGTTTGGCCGGCCTCTACGAGCAGTACTTC

J: TRBJ1-2
size: NA
length: 13
V: TRBV5-4
D: NA
CDR3: CASSPTELGGYTF
DNA: TGTGCCAGCAGCCCCACCGAATTGGGCGGCTACACCTTC

J: TRBJ1-1
size: NA
length: 15
V: TRBV30
D: NA
CDR3: CAWSVLSGFGTEAFF
DNA: TGTGCCTGGAGTGTACTGTCCGGGTTTGGCACTGAAGCTTTCTTT

J: TRBJ2-7
size: NA
length: 15
V: TRBV5-3
D: NA
CDR3: CARMLPVVRAYEQYF
DNA: TGTGCCAGAATGCTCCCCGTGGTGCGGGCCTACGAGCAGTACTTC

J: TRBJ1-2
size: NA
length: 13
V: TRBV28
D: NA
CDR3: CASTPGRDYGYTF
DNA: TGTGCCAGCACCCCGGGAAGAGACTATGGCTACACCTTC

J: TRBJ2-5
size: NA
length: 16
V: TRBV6-1
D: NA
CDR3: CASSDKGPSGQETQYF
DNA: TGTGCCAGCAGTGATAAAGGCCCGAGCGGCCAAGAGACCCAGTACTTC

J: TRBJ1-2
size: NA
length: 13
V: TRBV28
D: NA
CDR3: CATKGQTWGGYTF
DNA: TGTGCCACTAAAGGACAGACTTGGGGGGGCTACACCTTC

J: TRBJ2-5
size: NA
length: 14
V: TRBV28
D: NA
CDR3: CASSFRAREETQYF
DNA: TGTGCCAGCAGTTTCAGAGCGAGGGAAGAGACCCAGTACTTC

J: TRBJ1-5
size: NA
length: 14
V: TRBV6-1
D: TRBD1
CDR3: CASSKDRGNQPQHF
DNA: TGTGCCAGCAGTAAGGACAGGGGGAATCAGCCCCAGCATTTT

J: TRBJ2-1
size: NA
length: 12
V: TRBV28
D: NA
CDR3: CASSLLSNEQFF
DNA: TGTGCCAGCAGTTTATTGAGCAATGAGCAGTTCTTC

J: TRBJ2-5
size: NA
length: 15
V: TRBV5-1
D: TRBD2
CDR3: CASMKTSGSAETQYF
DNA: TGCGCCAGCATGAAGACTAGCGGGAGCGCAGAGACCCAGTACTTC

J: TRBJ2-3
size: NA
length: 14
V: TRBV7-3
D: NA
CDR3: CASSLAGQTDTQYF
DNA: TGTGCCAGCAGCTTAGCGGGACAAACAGATACGCAGTATTTT

J: TRBJ1-5
size: NA
length: 13
V: TRBV7-2
D: NA
CDR3: CASSSDRRQPQHF
DNA: TGTGCCAGCAGTTCGGACAGAAGACAGCCCCAGCATTTT

J: TRBJ2-7
size: NA
length: 16
V: TRBV28
D: TRBD1
CDR3: CASSVAGTGDLHEQYF
DNA: TGTGCCAGCAGTGTGGCGGGGACAGGGGATCTGCACGAGCAGTACTTC

J: TRBJ2-7
size: NA
length: 16
V: TRBV9
D: TRBD1
CDR3: CASSPRDRGDSYEQYF
DNA: TGTGCCAGCAGCCCCCGGGACAGGGGCGACTCCTACGAGCAGTACTTC

J: TRBJ2-3
size: NA
length: 14
V: TRBV29-1
D: TRBD2
CDR3: CSVGGGFGADTQYF
DNA: TGCAGCGTTGGGGGGGGTTTTGGCGCAGATACGCAGTATTTT

J: TRBJ2-3
size: NA
length: 16
V: TRBV5-1
D: TRBD1
CDR3: CASRSPDRAPRDTQYF
DNA: TGCGCCAGCAGAAGTCCGGACAGGGCCCCCCGAGATACGCAGTATTTT

J: TRBJ1-3
size: NA
length: 15
V: TRBV5-8
D: TRBD1
CDR3: CASSGDRAPGNTIYF
DNA: TGTGCCAGCAGCGGGGACAGGGCGCCTGGAAACACCATATATTTT

J: TRBJ1-5
size: NA
length: 14
V: TRBV4-1
D: NA
CDR3: CASSREGGNQPQHF
DNA: TGCGCCAGCAGCCGCGAAGGGGGGAATCAGCCCCAGCATTTT

J: TRBJ2-2
size: NA
length: 16
V: TRBV5-1
D: NA
CDR3: CASSPYRPSNTGELFF
DNA: TGCGCCAGCAGCCCCTATCGACCCTCGAACACCGGGGAGCTGTTTTTT

J: TRBJ1-2
size: NA
length: 14
V: TRBV10-3
D: NA
CDR3: CAISESGQNYGYTF
DNA: TGTGCCATCAGTGAGTCAGGACAGAACTATGGCTACACCTTC

J: TRBJ2-5
size: NA
length: 14
V: TRBV13
D: NA
CDR3: CASSFLHSEETQYF
DNA: TGTGCCAGCAGCTTCCTGCACAGCGAAGAGACCCAGTACTTC

J: TRBJ1-2
size: NA
length: 14
V: TRBV19
D: NA
CDR3: CASSIQGSGYGYTF
DNA: TGTGCCAGTAGTATTCAGGGAAGCGGCTATGGCTACACCTTC

J: TRBJ1-1
size: NA
length: 12
V: TRBV18
D: NA
CDR3: CASSSVGVEAFF
DNA: TGTGCCAGCTCTTCCGTCGGGGTGGAAGCTTTCTTT

J: TRBJ1-2
size: few
length: 13
V: TRBV7-9
D: NA
CDR3: CASSLGDDYGYTF
DNA: TGTGCCAGCAGCTTAGGAGACGATTATGGCTACACCTTC

J: TRBJ2-5
size: NA
length: 11
V: TRBV20-1
D: NA
CDR3: CSARASETQYF
DNA: TGCAGTGCTAGGGCTTCAGAGACCCAGTACTTC

J: TRBJ2-1
size: NA
length: 15
V: TRBV7-2
D: TRBD2
CDR3: CASSKLAGSYNEQFF
DNA: TGTGCCAGCAGCAAACTAGCGGGATCCTACAATGAGCAGTTCTTC

J: TRBJ2-3
size: once
length: 14
V: TRBV15
D: NA
CDR3: CATSGSGRTDTQYF
DNA: TGTGCCACCAGCGGTAGCGGACGCACAGATACGCAGTATTTT

J: TRBJ1-1
size: NA
length: 16
V: TRBV5-4
D: NA
CDR3: CASSLAPGGRNTEAFF
DNA: TGTGCCAGCAGCTTGGCTCCGGGGGGGAGGAACACTGAAGCTTTCTTT

J: TRBJ1-2
size: NA
length: 16
V: TRBV7-3
D: NA
CDR3: CASSLIGGTPASGYTF
DNA: TGTGCCAGCAGCTTAATAGGGGGGACACCTGCATCGGGCTACACCTTC

J: TRBJ2-1
size: NA
length: 14
V: TRBV15
D: NA
CDR3: CATSWWSEGDEQFF
DNA: TGTGCCACCAGCTGGTGGAGTGAGGGGGATGAGCAGTTCTTC

J: TRBJ2-7
size: NA
length: 16
V: TRBV25-1
D: TRBD2
CDR3: CASSAPGLAGEGEQYF
DNA: TGTGCCAGCAGTGCCCCTGGACTAGCGGGAGAGGGCGAGCAGTACTTC

J: TRBJ1-2
size: NA
length: 16
V: TRBV5-4
D: TRBD1
CDR3: CASSTAGTGHVYGYTF
DNA: TGTGCCAGCAGCACGGCCGGGACAGGGCATGTCTATGGCTACACCTTC

J: TRBJ2-1
size: NA
length: 15
V: TRBV10-3
D: TRBD1
CDR3: CAISGRDSPLNEQFF
DNA: TGTGCCATCAGTGGCCGGGACAGCCCCCTCAATGAGCAGTTCTTC

J: TRBJ1-5
size: NA
length: 16
V: TRBV28
D: NA
CDR3: CASSLIDAEGYQPQHF
DNA: TGTGCCAGCAGTTTAATAGACGCTGAGGGCTATCAGCCCCAGCATTTT

J: TRBJ2-3
size: NA
length: 14
V: TRBV7-9
D: TRBD1
CDR3: CASSLPGTGVTQYF
DNA: TGTGCCAGCAGCTTACCTGGTACAGGGGTTACGCAGTATTTT